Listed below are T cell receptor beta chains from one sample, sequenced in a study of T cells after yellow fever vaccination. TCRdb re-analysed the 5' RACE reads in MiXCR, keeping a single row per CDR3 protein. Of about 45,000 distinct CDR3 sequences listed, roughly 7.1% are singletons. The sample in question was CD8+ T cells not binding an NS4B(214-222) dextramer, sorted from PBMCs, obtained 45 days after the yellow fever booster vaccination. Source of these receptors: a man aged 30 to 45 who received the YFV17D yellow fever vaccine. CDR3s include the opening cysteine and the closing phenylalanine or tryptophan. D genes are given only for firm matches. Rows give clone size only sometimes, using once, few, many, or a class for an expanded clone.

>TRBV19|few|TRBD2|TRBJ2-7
TGTGCCAGTGCCTTTAAAAGCGGGAGCGCCGAGCAGTACTTC
CASAFKSGSAEQYF
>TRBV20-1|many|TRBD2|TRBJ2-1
TGCAGTGCTAGAGATCGAGCGGGAGCAGACTACAATGAGCAGTTCTTC
CSARDRAGADYNEQFF
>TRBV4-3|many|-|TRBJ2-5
TGCGCCAGCAGCCAAGGGGGGACACTGGGGTCAGAGACCCAGTACTTC
CASSQGGTLGSETQYF
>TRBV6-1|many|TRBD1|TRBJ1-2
TGTGCCAGCAGCTCCGACAGGGAATTTTCTAACTATGGCTACACCTTC
CASSSDREFSNYGYTF
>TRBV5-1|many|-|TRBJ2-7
TGCGCCAGCAGCTTGGAGGGGAACGAGCAGTACTTC
CASSLEGNEQYF
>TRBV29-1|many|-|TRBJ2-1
TGCAGCGTTGTCAGCCCCTACAATGAGCAGTTCTTC
CSVVSPYNEQFF
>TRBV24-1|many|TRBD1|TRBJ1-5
TGTGCCACCAGTGACCCGGACAGGGGCAATCAGCCCCAGCATTTT
CATSDPDRGNQPQHF
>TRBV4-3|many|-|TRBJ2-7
TGCGCCAGCAGCCAAGATTCGCGGGTGGATGAGCAGTACTTC
CASSQDSRVDEQYF
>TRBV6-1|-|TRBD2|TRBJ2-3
TGTGCCAGCACAACTAGCGTAGCAGATACGCAGTATTTT
CASTTSVADTQYF
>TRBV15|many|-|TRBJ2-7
TGTGCCACCAGCAGAGATGCGGGGGCGATCAGCTACGAGCAGTACTTC
CATSRDAGAISYEQYF
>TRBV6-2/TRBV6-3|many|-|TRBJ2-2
TGTGCCAGCACCGACGTGGGGGGAACCGGGGAGCTGTTTTTT
CASTDVGGTGELFF
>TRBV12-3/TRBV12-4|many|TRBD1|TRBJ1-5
TGTGCCAGCAGCCTACAGGGGAGCAATCAGCCCCAGCATTTT
CASSLQGSNQPQHF
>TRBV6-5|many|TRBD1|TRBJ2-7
TGTGCCAGCAGTTACTTACCAGGGGGCGCGTCCCACGAGCAGTACTTC
CASSYLPGGASHEQYF
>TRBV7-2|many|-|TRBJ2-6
TGTGCCAGCAGCCCTATCAACGTCCTGACTTTC
CASSPINVLTF
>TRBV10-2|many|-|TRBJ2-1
TGCGCCAGCAGTGGAGGGGACGGACTCTACTCCTACAATGAGCAGTTCTTC
CASSGGDGLYSYNEQFF
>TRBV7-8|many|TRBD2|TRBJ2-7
TGTGCCAGCAGCTTAGCTTCCGGCGGGAGGGCCTACGAGCAGTACTTC
CASSLASGGRAYEQYF
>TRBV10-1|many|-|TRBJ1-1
TGCGCCAGCAGTGAGTCTAGGAACACTGAAGCTTTCTTT
CASSESRNTEAFF
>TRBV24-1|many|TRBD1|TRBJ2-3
TGTGCCACCAGTGACCGCTCGACAGGGTACCTCACAGATACGCAGTATTTT
CATSDRSTGYLTDTQYF
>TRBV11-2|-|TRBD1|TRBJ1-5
TGTGCCAGCAGCCCCCAGGGGGGGCAAGGACAGCCCCAGCATTTT
CASSPQGGQGQPQHF
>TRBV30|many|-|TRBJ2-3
TGTGCCTGGAGTGTCGGGATGACAGATACGCAGTATTTT
CAWSVGMTDTQYF
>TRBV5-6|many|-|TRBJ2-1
TGTGCCAGCAGCTTGGCGGGGTGGGAAAGCGATGAGCAGTTCTTC
CASSLAGWESDEQFF
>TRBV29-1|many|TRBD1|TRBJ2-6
TGCAGCGTTGAAGATGAAGGGACAGGCCCTTTGGTGGGGGCCAACGTCCTGACTTTC
CSVEDEGTGPLVGANVLTF
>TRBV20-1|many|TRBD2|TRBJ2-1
TGCAGTGCGGGTAGCGGGATGCTCGATGAGCAGTTCTTC
CSAGSGMLDEQFF
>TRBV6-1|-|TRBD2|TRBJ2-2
TGTGCCAGCAGGGGGAAGCCGGGACTAGCGGGAATTATCGGGGAGCTGTTTTTT
CASRGKPGLAGIIGELFF
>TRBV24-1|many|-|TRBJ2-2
TGTGCCACCAGTGACCCCGGGACACGGAACACCGGGGAGCTGTTTTTT
CATSDPGTRNTGELFF
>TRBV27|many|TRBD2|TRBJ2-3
TGTGCCAGCAGTTCGCGGGACTATCCAGGGGATACGCAGTATTTT
CASSSRDYPGDTQYF
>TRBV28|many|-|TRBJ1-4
TGTGCCAGCAGTTCCGGTGGCGGGTTTAATGAAAAACTGTTTTTT
CASSSGGGFNEKLFF
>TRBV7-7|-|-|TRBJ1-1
TGTGCTAGCAGCTTACAGGCGGGGACTGAAGCTTTCTTT
CASSLQAGTEAFF
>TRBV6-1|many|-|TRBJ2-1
TGTGCCAGCACCCCAAGTTCCTACAATGAGCAGTTCTTC
CASTPSSYNEQFF
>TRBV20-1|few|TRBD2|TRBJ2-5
TGCTGTGCTAGAGGTCGGACTAGCGGGAGGACTCAAGAGACCCAGTACTTC
CCARGRTSGRTQETQYF
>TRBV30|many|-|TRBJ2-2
TGTGCCTGGAGGTCAGGGACGTTGGACACCGGGGAGCTGTTTTTT
CAWRSGTLDTGELFF
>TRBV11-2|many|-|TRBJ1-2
TGTGCCAGCAGCTTAGACGGATGGACATCCCTATTCTATGGCTACACCTTC
CASSLDGWTSLFYGYTF
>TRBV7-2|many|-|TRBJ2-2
TGTGCCAGCAGCTTGACGGACAGCACCGGGGAGCTGTTTTTT
CASSLTDSTGELFF
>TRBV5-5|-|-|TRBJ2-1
TGTGCCAGCAGACCCGGTGTTGGAGATGAGCAGTTCTTC
CASRPGVGDEQFF
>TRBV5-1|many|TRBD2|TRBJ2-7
TGCGCCAGCAGCTTGGGTAGCGGGAGTTACGAGCAGTACTTC
CASSLGSGSYEQYF
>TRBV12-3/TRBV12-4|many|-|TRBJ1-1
TGTGCCAGCATCAACCGCCGGTTGGGCACTGAAGCTTTCTTT
CASINRRLGTEAFF
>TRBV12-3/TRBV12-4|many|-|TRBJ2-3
TGTGCCAGCGCCACGGGCGCAGATACGCAGTATTTT
CASATGADTQYF
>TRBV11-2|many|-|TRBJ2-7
TGTGCCAGCAGCTTTCAGGACAGCTCCTACGAGCAGTACTTC
CASSFQDSSYEQYF
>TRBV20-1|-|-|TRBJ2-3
TGCAGTGCTAGAGATTTAGGGACCCTGGGCACAGATACGCAGTATTTT
CSARDLGTLGTDTQYF
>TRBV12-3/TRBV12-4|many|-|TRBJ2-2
TGTGCCAGCAGTTTTTCTGGGGAGCTGTTTTTT
CASSFSGELFF
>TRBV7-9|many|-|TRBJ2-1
TGTGCCAGCAGAGAGGGGACGGACAACAATGAGCAGTTCTTC
CASREGTDNNEQFF
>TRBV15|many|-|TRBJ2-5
TGTGCCACCAGCAGACCCGGAGAGACCCAGTACTTC
CATSRPGETQYF
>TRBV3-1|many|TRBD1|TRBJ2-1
TGTGCCAGCAGCCAAGCCGGGACAGGGGGGAGGGATGAGCAGTTCTTC
CASSQAGTGGRDEQFF
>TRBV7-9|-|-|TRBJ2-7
TGTGCCAGCAGCCTTGGTCGGGACGAGCAGTACTTC
CASSLGRDEQYF
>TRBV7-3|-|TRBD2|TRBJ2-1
TGTGCCAGCAGCCCAAGCGGGAGCCCGCTTTTCTTC
CASSPSGSPLFF
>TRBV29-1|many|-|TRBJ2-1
TGCAGCGTTGACGGCTATACGGGGAATGAGCAGTTCTTC
CSVDGYTGNEQFF